This T cell receptor beta chain was identified during a study of blood T cell repertoires in COVID-19. Study processing details: The assay estimated nucleated cells by amplifying reference gene primers. Only in-frame clones appear in the TCRdb table, and some are missing; sequencing was by immunoSEQ multiplex PCR. For V, J and clone size, that table is used; D and trimming come from the DNA. The table records about 77,000 clones, 75% to 90% of them present only once. Germline assignment: CDR1 SGDLS and CDR2 YYNGEE. Trimming pared 0 bases from V and 0 bases from J, leaving 8 bases between. The CDR3 totals 15 residues.

Sequenced: peripheral blood. This receptor was identified in a woman aged 70-85 years with acute or convalescent COVID-19. The V call is TRBV9, the J call TRBJ2-3, with TRBD2 as a possible D gene (6 bases). DNA for the CDR3: TGTGCCAGCAGCGTAGCGGGGGAGAGCACAGATACGCAGTATTTT. Its protein is CASSVAGESTDTQYF.